This TCR beta chain stems from a study of blood T cells in healthy people across ages. Study-level points and caveats: Higher diversity, along with more naive CD4+ cells, distinguished long-lived donors from aged donors.

There are 15 residues in the CDR3. Trimming shortened V by 4 bases and J by 7 bases, and 16 bases separated the two germline ends. Germline-derived CDR1 and CDR2 are SGHTA and FQGNSA. Next came a second PCR, run for about 7 to 12 cycles, which used a sample-barcoded 5' primer along with a J-beta primer mix. Sequencing recovered at least 3 million CDR3-containing paired-end reads from each sample. TCRdb ran MiXCR on the 5' RACE reads and lists one entry per CDR3 protein. The sample records fewer than 1,000,000 distinct CDR3 sequences, 35% to 60% being singletons. The sample providers were healthy Caucasian people from Russia, aged roughly 6 to 95. Drawing of peripheral blood yielded 7.5 to 10 milliliters from each donor. Concerning this clonotype: Its antigen is not identified.

Sequencing was performed on blood. The chain carries TRBV7-2 and TRBJ1-4, with a tentative D call TRBD1 (5 bases). The sequence came from an elderly man in good health. As DNA, the CDR3 is TGTGCCAGCAGCTCCCGTCCAGCGGGGGGTGAAAAACTGTTTTTT. Its translation is CASSSRPAGGEKLFF.